Listed here is a single TCR beta chain. Its antigen is unidentified. This entry comes from a study of blood T cells in healthy people across ages. Findings of the study overall: A greater number of naive CD4+ cells and higher diversity distinguished long-lived donors from aged donors. Unsorted PBMCs blocked a conclusive comparison of naive and antigen-experienced cells.

Looked up from germline, CDR1 is SNHLY and CDR2 is FYNNEI. V was pared by 6 bases and J by 9 bases, with 4 bases of the junction left unmatched. CDR3 length: 11 amino acids. Sample donors were healthy Caucasian individuals that came from Russia, aged about 6 to 95. A sample-barcoded 5' primer and a J-beta primer mix were used in a second PCR of roughly 7 to 11 cycles. TCRdb ran MiXCR on the 5' RACE reads and lists one entry per CDR3 protein. Among about 640,000 distinct CDR3 sequences listed, 58% were seen once. The clonotype originates from a man in his 60s in good health. Material for sequencing was blood. The chain couples TRBV2 to TRBJ2-7, with 8 bases lining up with TRBD1. The CDR3 bases are TGTGCCAGCAGGGAAACAGGGGGGCAGTACTTC. Protein sequence: CASRETGGQYF.